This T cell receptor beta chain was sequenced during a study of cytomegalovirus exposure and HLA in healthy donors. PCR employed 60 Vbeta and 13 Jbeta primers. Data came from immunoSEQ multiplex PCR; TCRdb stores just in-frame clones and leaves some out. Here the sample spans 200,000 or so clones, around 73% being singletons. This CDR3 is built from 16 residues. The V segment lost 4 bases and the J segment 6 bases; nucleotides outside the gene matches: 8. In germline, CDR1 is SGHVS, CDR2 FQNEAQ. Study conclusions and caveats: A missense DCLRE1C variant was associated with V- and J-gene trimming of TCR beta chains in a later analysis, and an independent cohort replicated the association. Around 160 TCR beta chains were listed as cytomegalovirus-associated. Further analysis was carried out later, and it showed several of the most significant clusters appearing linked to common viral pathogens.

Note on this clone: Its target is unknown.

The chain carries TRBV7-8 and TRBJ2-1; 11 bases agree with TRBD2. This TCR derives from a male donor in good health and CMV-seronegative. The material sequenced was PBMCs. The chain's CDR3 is CASSSNRLAGSNEQFF. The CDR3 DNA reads TGTGCCAGCAGCTCGAACCGACTAGCGGGGTCCAATGAGCAGTTCTTC.